These 10 T cell receptor beta chains share one sample of origin, sequenced in a study of T cell responses to AZD1222 COVID-19 vaccine. TCRdb keeps only in-frame clones here, not all; method: immunoSEQ multiplex PCR. The sample shows 150,000 to 200,000 clones, around 90% of them seen only once. The material was peripheral blood, obtained 28 days after the second AZD1222 dose. All receptors come from an adult who received the AZD1222 COVID-19 vaccine.

The chain employs TRBV28 and TRBJ2-7; 8 bases agree with TRBD2. CDR3 length: 15 amino acids. The junction had 10 bases not matched to a gene; V was cut back by 6 bases and J by 3 bases. From germline, CDR1 is MDHEN and CDR2 SYDVKM. CDR3 loop: CASSTAPGLGYEQYF. The DNA of the CDR3 is TGTGCCAGCAGCACAGCTCCGGGACTAGGCTACGAGCAGTACTTC.

The chain combines TRBV5-5 with TRBJ2-7, with 9 bases that match TRBD2. CDR1 is SGHKS and CDR2 is YYEKEE in the germline V gene (reference sequence). With V trimmed by 1 base and J by 1 base, 3 bases remained unmatched. The CDR3 loop spans 15 amino acids. This CDR3 is CASSLTSGFSYEQYF. DNA of the CDR3: TGTGCCAGCAGCTTGACTAGCGGGTTTTCCTACGAGCAGTACTTC.

The V and J genes are TRBV12-3 or TRBV12-4 and TRBJ1-1; the D is unclear. Trimming cost V 2 bases and J 6 bases, with 10 bases left between them. The length of the CDR3 is 13 residues. The CDR3 bases are TGTGCCAGCAGTTTAATGGGGTCGGCTGAAGCTTTCTTT. Its protein is CASSLMGSAEAFF.

V usage is TRBV30 and J usage is TRBJ1-1; 7 nucleotides match TRBD1. The V gene's germline CDR1 is GTSNPN and CDR2 SVGIG (reference sequence). The length of the CDR3 is 12 residues. Unmatched junction bases numbered 8, after V lost 8 bases and J lost 5 bases. CDR3 sequence (DNA): TGTGCCGGCGACAGGGTTCGAACTGAAGCTTTCTTT. Amino acid sequence: CAGDRVRTEAFF.

DNA of the CDR3: TGCAGCGTTGGGGACGGAGACTCTGGAAACACCATATATTTT. Protein product: CSVGDGDSGNTIYF. This chain links TRBV29-1 with TRBJ1-3; maybe TRBD1 (5 bases). CDR1 and CDR2 (germline): SQVTM, ANQGSEA. This CDR3 has 14 amino acids. Trimming took 4 bases from V and 0 from J, leaving 10 bases between them.

The chain combines TRBV7-2 with TRBJ1-5; D not certain. Trimming removed 2 bases at V and 0 bases at J, with 8 bases between. This CDR3 comprises 15 residues. The germline V gene has CDR1 SGHTA and CDR2 FQGNSA. Here the CDR3 reads CASSLSAASNQPQHF. The DNA for the CDR3 is TGTGCCAGCAGCTTAAGCGCGGCTAGCAATCAGCCCCAGCATTTT.

CDR3 nucleotide sequence: TGTGCCAGCAGCTTAGGTGCGGCTAGCGGGGGTGAGACCCAGTACTTC. This sequence encodes CASSLGAASGGETQYF. The rearrangement links TRBV7-9 to TRBJ2-5; 10 bases map to TRBD2. Per germline, CDR1 SEHNR and CDR2 FQNEAQ (reference sequence). Trimming cost V 1 base and J 5 bases; bases outside gene matches: 7. The CDR3 totals 16 residues.

The chain couples TRBV14 to TRBJ1-1; 7 nucleotides match TRBD1. The germline gives CDR1 SGHDN, CDR2 FVKESK. The CDR3 is made up of 13 amino acids. The V segment lost 4 bases and the J segment 11 bases; nucleotides outside the gene matches: 10. The chain's CDR3 is CASSLRQGLGAFF. As DNA, the CDR3 is TGTGCCAGCAGCCTCAGACAGGGCCTTGGGGCTTTCTTT.

A single count supports this clone. The chain joins TRBV18 to TRBJ2-1, with 7 bases lining up with TRBD2. The trim removed 0 bases at V and 9 bases at J, leaving 2 bases unmatched. The CDR3 is 13 amino acids. Germline-derived CDR1 and CDR2 are KGHSH and LQKENI. CDR3 amino acids: CASSPPGGAEQFF. The CDR3 region has the DNA TGTGCCAGCTCACCACCGGGAGGGGCTGAGCAGTTCTTC.

The CDR3 is CASSQEGERLAGELFF. The DNA for the CDR3 is TGTGCCAGCAGCCAAGAGGGGGAGCGACTAGCCGGGGAGCTGTTTTTT. The gene calls are TRBV3-1 (or the pseudogene TRBV3-2) and TRBJ2-2, with D possibly matching TRBD2 (6 bases). The V gene's germline CDR1 is LGHDT and CDR2 YNNKEL (reference sequence). V was trimmed by 0 bases and J by 6 bases, leaving 14 bases between them. This CDR3 spans 16 amino acids.